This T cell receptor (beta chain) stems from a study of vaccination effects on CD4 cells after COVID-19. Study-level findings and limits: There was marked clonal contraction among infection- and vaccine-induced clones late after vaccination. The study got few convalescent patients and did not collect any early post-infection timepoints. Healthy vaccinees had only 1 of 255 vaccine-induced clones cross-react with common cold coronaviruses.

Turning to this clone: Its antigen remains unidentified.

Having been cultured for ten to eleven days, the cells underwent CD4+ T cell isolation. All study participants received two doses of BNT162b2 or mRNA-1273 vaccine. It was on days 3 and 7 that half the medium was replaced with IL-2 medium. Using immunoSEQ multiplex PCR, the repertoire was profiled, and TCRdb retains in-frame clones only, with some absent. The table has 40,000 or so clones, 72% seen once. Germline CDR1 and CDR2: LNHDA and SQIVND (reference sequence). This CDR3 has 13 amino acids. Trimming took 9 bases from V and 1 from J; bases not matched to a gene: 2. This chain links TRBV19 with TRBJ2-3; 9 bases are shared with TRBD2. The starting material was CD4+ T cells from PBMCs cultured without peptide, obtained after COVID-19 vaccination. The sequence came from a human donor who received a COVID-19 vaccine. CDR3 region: CASRLAGTDTQYF. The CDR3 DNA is TGTGCCAGCAGACTAGCGGGCACAGATACGCAGTATTTT.